The TCR beta chain under discussion was sequenced for a study of CD8 T cells in Susac syndrome. CD8+ and CD4+ T cells taken from blood had their TCR beta sequenced. Reverse transcription of about 0.5 to 1 ug RNA was performed with random hexamers. TCR beta CDR3 was amplified by immunoSEQ multiplex PCR. This amplification extended across 54 Vbeta and 13 Jbeta segments. One entry per CDR3 protein results from TCRdb running MiXCR on the immunoSEQ multiplex PCR reads. The sample has roughly 150,000 distinct CDR3 sequences, around 95% seen once. Germline V gene lookup returns CDR1 SGDLS and CDR2 YYNGEE. The CDR3 sequence is 14 residues long. Trimming left V 0 bases short and J 6 bases short, with 12 bases between.

This chain connects TRBV9 to TRBJ1-2, with D possibly TRBD1 on 5 matching bases. The TCR was taken from a human donor with multiple sclerosis. The sequenced material came from CD8+ T cells from PBMCs. CDR3 region: CASSVGGSSNGYTF. The CDR3 nucleotides are TGTGCCAGCAGCGTAGGGGGGTCATCGAATGGCTACACCTTC.